The entry below describes one T cell receptor (beta chain). The data were taken from a study of blood T cell repertoires in COVID-19. Here immunoSEQ multiplex PCR was the method, and the copy in TCRdb shows in-frame clones only, minus some. The sample yields roughly 260,000 clones, approximately 86% seen once. The V and J ends lost 0 bases and 3 bases respectively, with 12 bases between them. This CDR3 has 14 residues. The germline V gene encodes CDR1 GTSNPN and CDR2 SVGIG (reference sequence). The chain is built from TRBV30 and TRBJ2-7; D may be TRBD1 (5 bases). The sample consisted of peripheral blood. This clonotype was obtained from a woman aged 80 or over with active or convalescent COVID-19. Here the CDR3 DNA reads TGTGCCTGGAGTGTTAGCCAGGGTGACTACGAGCAGTACTTC. Protein product: CAWSVSQGDYEQYF.